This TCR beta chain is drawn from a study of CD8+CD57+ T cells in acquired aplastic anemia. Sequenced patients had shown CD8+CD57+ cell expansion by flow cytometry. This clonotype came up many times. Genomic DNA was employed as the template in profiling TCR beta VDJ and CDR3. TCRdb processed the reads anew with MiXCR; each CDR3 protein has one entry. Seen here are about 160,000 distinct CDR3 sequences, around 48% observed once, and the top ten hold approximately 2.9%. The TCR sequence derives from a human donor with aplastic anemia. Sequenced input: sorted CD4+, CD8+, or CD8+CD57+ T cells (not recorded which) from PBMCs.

CDR3 DNA: TGCAGTGCTAGGAGACCAGTCTCCCCTACAGATCCCCAGTACTTC. Its protein is CSARRPVSPTDPQYF. The chain employs TRBV20-1 and TRBJ2-5; D is unresolved. The V gene lost 3 bases and the J gene lost 9 bases, with 23 bases spanning the gap. Germline assignment: CDR1 DFQATT and CDR2 SNEGSKA (reference sequence). The CDR3 consists of 15 residues.